This T cell receptor beta chain comes out of a study of T cell repertoires in cytomegalovirus infection (dated by TCRdb to 2018 to 2020). About the full investigation: Because public TCR beta signatures pointed to carriage of CMV infection together with the matching HLA type, the HLA type of each donor mattered for the analysis.

This clonotype has just one count. Its cognate antigen has yet to be identified. The sample holds no much larger clone one base away, and base qualities are not on file. One read represents weak support. The instrument was an Illumina HiSeq 1500. Starting from the raw public reads, TCRdb applied fastp trimming at Q25, assembled clones with MiXCR and retained in-frame beta chains. Each entry merges the rows of one CDR3 protein and shows their most common DNA and genes. Recorded for this sample are more than 250,000 distinct CDR3 sequences; about an eighth of them occurred a single time. 7.5% to 10% of the sample comes from the top ten. Overall study results and their limits: The ex vivo response was dominated by HLA-C-restricted CMV-specific TCR beta clonotypes, which also provided the single most frequent clonotype in two of eight donors. Carriers of CMV infection plus the relevant HLA type were discriminated by the cumulative frequency of public TCR beta family members in the study cohort and in an independent 352-donor cohort.

This sequence originates from a human donor in good health (CMV status not recorded). Some clones in this sample may be carry-over from other donors' samples. The sequenced material came from PBMCs.

CDR3 region: CASSLVREAFF. At the DNA level, the sequence is TGTGCCAGCAGTTTGGTCAGGGAAGCTTTCTTT. The receptor chain draws on TRBV28 and TRBJ1-1; the D segment cannot be called with confidence. Looking up the germline V gene yields CDR1 MDHEN and CDR2 SYDVKM. V is clipped by 3 bases and J by 8 bases, and the sequence between their germline boundaries is 7 bases long. The CDR3 covers 11 residues, taking in both the cysteine and the phenylalanine. The only DNA kept is the CDR3, 33 bases in frame from the first base.